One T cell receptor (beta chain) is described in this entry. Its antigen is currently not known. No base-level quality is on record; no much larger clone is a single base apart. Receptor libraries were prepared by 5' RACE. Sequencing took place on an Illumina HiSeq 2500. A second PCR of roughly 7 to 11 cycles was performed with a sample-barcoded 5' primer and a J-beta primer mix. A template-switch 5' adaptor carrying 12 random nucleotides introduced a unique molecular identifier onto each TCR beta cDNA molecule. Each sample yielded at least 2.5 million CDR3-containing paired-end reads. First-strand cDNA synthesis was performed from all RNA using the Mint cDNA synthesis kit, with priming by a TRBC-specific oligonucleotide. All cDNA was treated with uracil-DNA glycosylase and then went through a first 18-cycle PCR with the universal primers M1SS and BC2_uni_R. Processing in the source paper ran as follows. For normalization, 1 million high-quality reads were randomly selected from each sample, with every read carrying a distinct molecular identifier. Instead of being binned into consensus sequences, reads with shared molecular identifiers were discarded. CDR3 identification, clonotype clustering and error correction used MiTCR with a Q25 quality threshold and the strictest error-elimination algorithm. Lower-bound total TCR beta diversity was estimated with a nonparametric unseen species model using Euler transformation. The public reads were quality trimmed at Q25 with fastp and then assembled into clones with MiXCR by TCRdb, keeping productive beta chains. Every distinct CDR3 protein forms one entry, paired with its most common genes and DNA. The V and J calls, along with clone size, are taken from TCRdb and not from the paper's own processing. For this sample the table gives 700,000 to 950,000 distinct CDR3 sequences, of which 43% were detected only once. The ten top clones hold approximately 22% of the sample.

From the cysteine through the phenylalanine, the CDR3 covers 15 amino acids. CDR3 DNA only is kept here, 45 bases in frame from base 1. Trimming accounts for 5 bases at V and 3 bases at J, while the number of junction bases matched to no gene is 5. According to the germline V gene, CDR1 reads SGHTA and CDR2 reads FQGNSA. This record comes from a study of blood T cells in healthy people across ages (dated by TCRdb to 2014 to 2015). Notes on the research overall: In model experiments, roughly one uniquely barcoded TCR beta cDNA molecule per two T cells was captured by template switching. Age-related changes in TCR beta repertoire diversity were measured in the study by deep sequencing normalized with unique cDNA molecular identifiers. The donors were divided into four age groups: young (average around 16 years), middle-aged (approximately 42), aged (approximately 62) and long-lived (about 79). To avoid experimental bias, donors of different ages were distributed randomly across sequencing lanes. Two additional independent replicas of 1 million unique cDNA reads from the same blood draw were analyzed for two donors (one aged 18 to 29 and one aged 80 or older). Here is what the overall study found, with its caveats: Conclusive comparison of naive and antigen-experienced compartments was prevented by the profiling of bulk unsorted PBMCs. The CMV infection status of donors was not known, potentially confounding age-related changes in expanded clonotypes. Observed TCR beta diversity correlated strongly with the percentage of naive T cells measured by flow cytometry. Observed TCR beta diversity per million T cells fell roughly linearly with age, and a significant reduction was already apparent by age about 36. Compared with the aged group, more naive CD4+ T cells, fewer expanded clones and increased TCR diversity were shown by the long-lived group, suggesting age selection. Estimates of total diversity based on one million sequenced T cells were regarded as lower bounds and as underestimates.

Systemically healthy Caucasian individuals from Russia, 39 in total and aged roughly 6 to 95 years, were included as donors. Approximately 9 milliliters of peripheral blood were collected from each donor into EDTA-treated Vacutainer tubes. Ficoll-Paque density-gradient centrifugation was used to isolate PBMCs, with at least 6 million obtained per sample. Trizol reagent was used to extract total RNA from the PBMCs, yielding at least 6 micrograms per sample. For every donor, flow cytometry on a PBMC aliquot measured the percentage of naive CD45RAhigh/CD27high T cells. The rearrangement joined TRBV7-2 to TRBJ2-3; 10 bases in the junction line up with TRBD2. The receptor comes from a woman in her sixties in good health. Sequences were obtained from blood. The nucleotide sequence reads TGTGCCAGCAGCGTGACTAGCGGGCTAACAGATACGCAGTATTTT. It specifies CASSVTSGLTDTQYF.